This record looks at one T cell receptor (beta chain) sequence and its context. Its antigen is unknown. Random hexamers were used to reverse transcribe the RNA input (about 0.45 to 1 ug). TCRdb independently ran MiXCR on the immunoSEQ multiplex PCR reads; one entry per CDR3 protein. The sample carries 300,000 or so distinct CDR3 sequences, about 91% recorded once. This sample was taken from a study of CD8 T cells in Susac syndrome. General study points: The study acknowledged a relatively small number of individuals in its TCR sequencing and HLA analysis.

Peripheral blood CD8+ and CD4+ T cells were profiled by TCR beta sequencing. Negative isolation was used for CD8+ and CD4+ T cells and FACS enrichment for TEMRA cells. V lost 5 bases to trimming and J lost 7 bases, with 20 bases between them. CDR1 is SGHTA, CDR2 FQGNSA, per germline. The CDR3 has 15 amino acids. The clonotype was recovered from a human donor with multiple sclerosis. This rearrangement joins TRBV7-2 to TRBJ1-2, with a weak D call TRBD1 (5 bases). The sequenced sample consisted of CD4+ T cells from PBMCs. CDR3 coding DNA: TGTGCCAGCAGCGCAAGGGGAGTAAGTCTAAGTGGCTACACCTTC. Amino acids: CASSARGVSLSGYTF.